Listed below are T cell receptor beta chains from one sample, sequenced in a study of cytomegalovirus exposure and HLA in healthy donors. Sequencing was performed with immunoSEQ multiplex PCR; in TCRdb, only in-frame clones are kept and a portion is missing. This sample has 80,000 to 90,000 clones; 65% to 85% occur once, and the top ten carry around 2.5%. Sequencing was done on a sample of PBMCs. All receptors come from a man aged 25 to 40 in good health and CMV-seronegative. The CDR3 runs from the conserved cysteine through the conserved F or W. The order of the fields is V gene, clone size, J gene, CDR3 length, CDR3 protein. Clone size is given for some rows only: seen once, a few or many times, or a class if the clone is expanded.

v_gene: TRBV18
abundance: NA
j_gene: TRBJ1-5
len: 15
CDR3aa: CASSEGQISNQPQHF

v_gene: TRBV7-9
abundance: once
j_gene: TRBJ1-3
len: 17
CDR3aa: CASSLWNRPNSGNTIYF

v_gene: TRBV19
abundance: NA
j_gene: TRBJ2-5
len: 13
CDR3aa: CASSIRDRETQYF

v_gene: TRBV9
abundance: NA
j_gene: TRBJ1-1
len: 16
CDR3aa: CASRIVPQTGDTEAFF

v_gene: TRBV28
abundance: NA
j_gene: TRBJ1-5
len: 15
CDR3aa: CASSRDSPSNQPQHF

v_gene: TRBV10-2
abundance: NA
j_gene: TRBJ1-6
len: 14
CDR3aa: CASSTDRTNSPLHF

v_gene: TRBV7-2
abundance: NA
j_gene: TRBJ2-2
len: 15
CDR3aa: CASRPDRANTGELFF

v_gene: TRBV4-3
abundance: NA
j_gene: TRBJ1-3
len: 15
CDR3aa: CASSQETGAGNTIYF

v_gene: TRBV4-1
abundance: NA
j_gene: TRBJ1-2
len: 16
CDR3aa: CASSQPYITARDGYTF

v_gene: TRBV6-6
abundance: NA
j_gene: TRBJ2-1
len: 16
CDR3aa: CASGQSVGGGDNEQFF

v_gene: TRBV18
abundance: NA
j_gene: TRBJ1-2
len: 12
CDR3aa: CASSLGTEAYTF

v_gene: TRBV28
abundance: NA
j_gene: TRBJ2-7
len: 13
CDR3aa: CASSLPGPYEQYF

v_gene: TRBV5-6
abundance: NA
j_gene: TRBJ1-1
len: 14
CDR3aa: CASSLDGLGTEAFF

v_gene: TRBV11-2
abundance: NA
j_gene: TRBJ1-3
len: 14
CDR3aa: CATRGPTLENTIYF

v_gene: TRBV6-5
abundance: NA
j_gene: TRBJ1-2
len: 14
CDR3aa: CASSETDSSYGYTF

v_gene: TRBV27
abundance: NA
j_gene: TRBJ2-7
len: 16
CDR3aa: CASSSFRTGSSYEQYF

v_gene: TRBV7-6
abundance: few
j_gene: TRBJ2-1
len: 14
CDR3aa: CASKLAGAYNEQFF

v_gene: TRBV5-6
abundance: once
j_gene: TRBJ2-7
len: 13
CDR3aa: CASSSGDSYEQYF

v_gene: TRBV2
abundance: NA
j_gene: TRBJ2-2
len: 15
CDR3aa: CASSEALRRAGELFF